The sequence of this T cell receptor beta chain was determined in a study of blood T cell repertoires in COVID-19. The protocol was immunoSEQ multiplex PCR, while the TCRdb copy is restricted to in-frame clones and leaves out a portion. The sample consists of under 300,000 clones, around 85% of them appearing once. Trimming removed 5 bases from V and 6 bases from J, with 7 bases in between. Germline-derived CDR1 and CDR2 are MNHEY and SVGAGI. This CDR3 comprises 11 residues. The material sequenced was PBMCs or T cells enriched from blood (not recorded which). This TCR derives from a woman aged 40-49 years with acute COVID-19. V and J are TRBV6-5 and TRBJ1-1; perhaps TRBD1 as D (5 bases). The CDR3 spells CASSQGSEAFF. The CDR3 coding sequence is TGTGCCAGCAGTCAGGGATCTGAAGCTTTCTTT.